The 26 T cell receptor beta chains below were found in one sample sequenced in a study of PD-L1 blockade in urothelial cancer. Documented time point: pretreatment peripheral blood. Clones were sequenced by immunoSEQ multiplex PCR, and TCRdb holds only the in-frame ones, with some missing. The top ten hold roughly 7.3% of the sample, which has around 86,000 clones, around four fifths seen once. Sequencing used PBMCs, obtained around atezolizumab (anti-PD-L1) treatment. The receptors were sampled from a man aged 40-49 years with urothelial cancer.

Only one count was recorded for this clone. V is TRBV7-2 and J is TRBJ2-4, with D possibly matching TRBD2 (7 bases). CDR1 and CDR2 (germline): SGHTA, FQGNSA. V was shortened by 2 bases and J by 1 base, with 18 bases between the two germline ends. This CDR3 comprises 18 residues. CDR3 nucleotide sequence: TGTGCCAGCAGCTTATATGGTGGGGGGGGCCTTGCCAAAAACATTCAGTACTTC. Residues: CASSLYGGGGLAKNIQYF. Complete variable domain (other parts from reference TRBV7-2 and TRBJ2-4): GAGVSQSPSNKVTEKGKDVELRCDPISGHTALYWYRQSLGQGLEFLIYFQGNSAPDKSGLPSDRFSAERTGGSVSTLTIQRTQQEDSAVYLCASSLYGGGGLAKNIQYFGAGTRLSVL.

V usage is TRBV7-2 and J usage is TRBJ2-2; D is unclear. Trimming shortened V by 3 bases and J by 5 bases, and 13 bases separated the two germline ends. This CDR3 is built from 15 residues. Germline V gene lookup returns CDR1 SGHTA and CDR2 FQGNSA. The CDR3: CASSFRPRGTGELFF. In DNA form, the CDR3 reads TGTGCCAGCAGCTTTCGGCCTAGAGGAACCGGGGAGCTGTTTTTT.

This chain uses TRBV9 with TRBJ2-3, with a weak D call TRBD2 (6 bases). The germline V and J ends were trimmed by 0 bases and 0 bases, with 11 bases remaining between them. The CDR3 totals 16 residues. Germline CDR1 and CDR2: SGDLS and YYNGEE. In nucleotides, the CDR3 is TGTGCCAGCAGCGTAGGGGGCGGGGTAAGCACAGATACGCAGTATTTT. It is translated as CASSVGGGVSTDTQYF.

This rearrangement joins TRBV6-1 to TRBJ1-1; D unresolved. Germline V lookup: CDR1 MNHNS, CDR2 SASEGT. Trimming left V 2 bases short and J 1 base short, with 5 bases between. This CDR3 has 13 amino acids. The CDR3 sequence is CASSEKRNTEAFF. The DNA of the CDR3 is TGTGCCAGCAGTGAAAAGAGGAACACTGAAGCTTTCTTT.

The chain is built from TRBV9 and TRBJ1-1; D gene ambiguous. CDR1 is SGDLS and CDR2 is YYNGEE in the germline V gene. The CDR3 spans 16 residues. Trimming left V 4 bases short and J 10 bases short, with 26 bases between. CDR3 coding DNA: TGTGCCAGCAGCAAGCGAGTCGTGGTCGGCTTGGAGGGAGCTTTCTTT. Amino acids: CASSKRVVVGLEGAFF. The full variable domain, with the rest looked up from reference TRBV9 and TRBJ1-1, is DSGVTQTPKHLITATGQRVTLRCSPRSGDLSVYWYQQSLDQGLQFLIQYYNGEERAKGNILERFSAQQFPDLHSELNLSSLELGDSALYFCASSKRVVVGLEGAFFGQGTRLTVV.

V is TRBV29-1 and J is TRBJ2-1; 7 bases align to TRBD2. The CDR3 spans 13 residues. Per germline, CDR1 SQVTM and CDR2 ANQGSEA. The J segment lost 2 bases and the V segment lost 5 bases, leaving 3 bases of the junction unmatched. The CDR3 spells CSVRAGTYNEQFF. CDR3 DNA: TGCAGCGTTAGAGCGGGGACCTACAATGAGCAGTTCTTC.

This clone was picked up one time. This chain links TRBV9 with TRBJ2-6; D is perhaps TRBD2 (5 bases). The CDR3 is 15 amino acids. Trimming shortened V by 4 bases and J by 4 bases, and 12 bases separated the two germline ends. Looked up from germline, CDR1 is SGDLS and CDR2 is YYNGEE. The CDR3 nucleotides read TGTGCCAGCAGCCTCACCGGGATCGGGGCCAACGTCCTGACTTTC. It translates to CASSLTGIGANVLTF.

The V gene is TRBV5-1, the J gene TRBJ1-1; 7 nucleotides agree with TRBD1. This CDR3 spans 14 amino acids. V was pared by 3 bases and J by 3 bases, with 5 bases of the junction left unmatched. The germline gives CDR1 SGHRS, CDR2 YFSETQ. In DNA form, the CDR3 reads TGCGCCAGCAGCTCGCCAGGGGGTCACACTGAAGCTTTCTTT. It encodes CASSSPGGHTEAFF.

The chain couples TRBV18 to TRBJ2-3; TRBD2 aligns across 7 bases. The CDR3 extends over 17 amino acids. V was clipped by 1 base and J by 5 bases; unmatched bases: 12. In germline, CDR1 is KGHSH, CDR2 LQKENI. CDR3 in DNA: TGTGCCAGCTCACCACAACCCCAGCGGGAATGGGGAGATACGCAGTATTTT. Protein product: CASSPQPQREWGDTQYF. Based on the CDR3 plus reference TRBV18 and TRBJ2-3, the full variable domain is NAGVMQNPRHLVRRRGQEARLRCSPMKGHSHVYWYRQLPEEGLKFMVYLQKENIIDESGMPKERFSAEFPKEGPSILRIQQVVRGDSAAYFCASSPQPQREWGDTQYFGPGTRLTVL.

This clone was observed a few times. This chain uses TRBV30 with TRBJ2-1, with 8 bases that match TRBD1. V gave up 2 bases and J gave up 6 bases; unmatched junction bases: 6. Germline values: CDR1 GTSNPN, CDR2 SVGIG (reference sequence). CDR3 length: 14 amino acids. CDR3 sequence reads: CAWSRGQGGNEQFF. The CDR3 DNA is TGTGCCTGGAGTCGCGGACAGGGAGGCAATGAGCAGTTCTTC.

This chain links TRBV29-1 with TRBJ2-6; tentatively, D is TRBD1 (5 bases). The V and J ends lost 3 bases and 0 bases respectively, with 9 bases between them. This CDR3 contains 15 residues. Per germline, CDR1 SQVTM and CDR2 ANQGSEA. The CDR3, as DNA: TGCAGCGTTGACGACAGTTTCTCTGGGGCCAACGTCCTGACTTTC. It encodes CSVDDSFSGANVLTF.

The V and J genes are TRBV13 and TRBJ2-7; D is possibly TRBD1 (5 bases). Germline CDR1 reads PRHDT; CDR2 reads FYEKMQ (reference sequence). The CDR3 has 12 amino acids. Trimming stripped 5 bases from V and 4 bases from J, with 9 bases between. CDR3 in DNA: TGTGCCAGCAGCCAGCAGGGATACGAGCAGTACTTC. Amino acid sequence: CASSQQGYEQYF.

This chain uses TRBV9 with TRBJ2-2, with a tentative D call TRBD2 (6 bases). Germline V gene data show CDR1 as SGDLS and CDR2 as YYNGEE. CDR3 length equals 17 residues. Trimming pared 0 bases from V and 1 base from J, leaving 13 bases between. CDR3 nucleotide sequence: TGTGCCAGCAGCGTAGGGGCTCCGGGGGTGAACACCGGGGAGCTGTTTTTT. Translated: CASSVGAPGVNTGELFF.

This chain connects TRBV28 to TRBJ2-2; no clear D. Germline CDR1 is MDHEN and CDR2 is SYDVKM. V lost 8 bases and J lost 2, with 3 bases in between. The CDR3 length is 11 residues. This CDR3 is CASLNTGELFF. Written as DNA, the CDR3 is TGTGCCAGCCTTAACACCGGGGAGCTGTTTTTT.

CDR3 nucleotide sequence: TGTGCCAGCAGCTTGGTTAGCGGGAGGGCATACAATGAGCAGTTCTTC. Translation: CASSLVSGRAYNEQFF. V is TRBV5-6 and J is TRBJ2-1; 11 nucleotides agree with TRBD2. The CDR3 covers 16 residues. From germline, CDR1 is SGHDT and CDR2 YYEEEE. The ends lost 0 bases at V and 4 bases at J; junction bases unmatched: 3.

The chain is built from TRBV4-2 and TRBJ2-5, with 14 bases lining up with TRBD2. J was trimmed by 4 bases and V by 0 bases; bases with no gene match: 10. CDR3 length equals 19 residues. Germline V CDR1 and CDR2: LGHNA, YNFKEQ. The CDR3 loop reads CASSQDSPTSGRVGETQYF. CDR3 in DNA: TGTGCCAGCAGCCAAGATTCTCCGACTAGCGGGAGGGTAGGAGAGACCCAGTACTTC.

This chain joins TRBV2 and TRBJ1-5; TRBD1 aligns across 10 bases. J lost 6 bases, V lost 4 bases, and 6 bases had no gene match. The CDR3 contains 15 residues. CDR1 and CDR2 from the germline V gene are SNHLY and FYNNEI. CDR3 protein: CASSGPGQGIQPQHF. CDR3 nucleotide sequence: TGTGCCAGCAGTGGACCGGGACAGGGGATTCAGCCCCAGCATTTT. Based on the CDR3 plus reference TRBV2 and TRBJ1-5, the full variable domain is EPEVTQTPSHQVTQMGQEVILRCVPISNHLYFYWYRQILGQKVEFLVSFYNNEISEKSEIFDDQFSVERPDGSNFTLKIRSTKLEDSAMYFCASSGPGQGIQPQHFGDGTRLSIL.

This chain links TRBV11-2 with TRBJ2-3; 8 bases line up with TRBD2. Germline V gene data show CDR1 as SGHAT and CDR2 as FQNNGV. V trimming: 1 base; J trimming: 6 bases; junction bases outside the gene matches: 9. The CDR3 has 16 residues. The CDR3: CASSLVWGPGGDTQYF. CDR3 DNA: TGTGCCAGCAGCTTAGTTTGGGGTCCGGGGGGGGATACGCAGTATTTT.

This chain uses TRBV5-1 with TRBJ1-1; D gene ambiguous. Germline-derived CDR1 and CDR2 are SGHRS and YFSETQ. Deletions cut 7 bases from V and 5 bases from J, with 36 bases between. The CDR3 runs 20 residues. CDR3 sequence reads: CASRSITPTTGFRDGTEAFF. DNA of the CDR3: TGCGCCAGCCGCTCCATTACGCCCACCACGGGGTTTAGGGATGGGACTGAAGCTTTCTTT.

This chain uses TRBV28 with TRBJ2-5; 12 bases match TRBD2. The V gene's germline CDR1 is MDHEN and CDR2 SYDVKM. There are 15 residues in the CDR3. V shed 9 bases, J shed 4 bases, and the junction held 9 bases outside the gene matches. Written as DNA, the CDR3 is TGTGCCAGTTCTAGCGGGAGGGCCGGTTCAGAGACCCAGTACTTC. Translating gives CASSSGRAGSETQYF.

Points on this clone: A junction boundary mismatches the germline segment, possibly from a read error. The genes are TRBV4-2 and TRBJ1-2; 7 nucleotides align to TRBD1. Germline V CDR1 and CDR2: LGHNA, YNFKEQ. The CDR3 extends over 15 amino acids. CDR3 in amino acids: CASSEDVGQTYGYTF. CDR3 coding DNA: TGTGCCAGCAGCGAAGATGTGGGACAGACCTATGGCTACACCTTC.

The CDR3 region has the DNA TGTGCCAGCAGCCAAGATCTGGGCCTCCGTCCGTACTTC. It specifies CASSQDLGLRPYF. The V gene is TRBV14, the J gene TRBJ2-7; D ambiguous. Deletions cut 0 bases from V and 12 bases from J, with 15 bases between. This CDR3 contains 13 residues. Germline CDR1 reads SGHDN; CDR2 reads FVKESK.

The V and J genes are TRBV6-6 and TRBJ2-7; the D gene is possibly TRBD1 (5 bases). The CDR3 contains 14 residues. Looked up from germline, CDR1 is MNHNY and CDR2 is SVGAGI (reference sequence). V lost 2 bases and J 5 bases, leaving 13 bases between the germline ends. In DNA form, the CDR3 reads TGTGCCAGCAGTTACGGTAGGGGCCTCGACGAGCAGTACTTC. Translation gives CASSYGRGLDEQYF.

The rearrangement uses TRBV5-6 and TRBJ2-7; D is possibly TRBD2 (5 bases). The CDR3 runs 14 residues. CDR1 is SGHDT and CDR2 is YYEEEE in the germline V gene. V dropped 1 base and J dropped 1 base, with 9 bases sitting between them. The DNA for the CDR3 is TGTGCCAGCAGCTTGCTAGCAAAGTCCTACGAGCAGTACTTC. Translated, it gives CASSLLAKSYEQYF.

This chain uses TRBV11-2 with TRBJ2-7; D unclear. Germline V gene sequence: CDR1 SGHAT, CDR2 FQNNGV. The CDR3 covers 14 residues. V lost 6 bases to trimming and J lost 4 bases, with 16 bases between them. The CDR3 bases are TGTGCCAGCAGTCATTACCCCTCTAAATACGAGCAGTACTTC. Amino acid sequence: CASSHYPSKYEQYF. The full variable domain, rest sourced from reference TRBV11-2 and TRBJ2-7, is EAGVAQSPRYKIIEKRQSVAFWCNPISGHATLYWYQQILGQGPKLLIQFQNNGVVDDSQLPKDRFSAERLKGVDSTLKIQPAKLEDSAVYLCASSHYPSKYEQYFGPGTRLTVT.

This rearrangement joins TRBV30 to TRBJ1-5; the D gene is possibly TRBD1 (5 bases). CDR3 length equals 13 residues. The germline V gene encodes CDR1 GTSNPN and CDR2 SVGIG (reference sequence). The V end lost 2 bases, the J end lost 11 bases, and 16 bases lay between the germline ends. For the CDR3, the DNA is TGTGCCTGGAGTCGGACCGGGGGGATGGCCCAGCATTTT. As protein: CAWSRTGGMAQHF.